The rows below give T cell receptor beta chains drawn from one sample of a study of CD8 T cells in ankylosing spondylitis. One entry per CDR3 protein, called by TCRdb with MiXCR from the 5' RACE reads. This sample has roughly 120,000 distinct CDR3 sequences; roughly an eighth occur once, and the top ten carry around 3%. Sequenced: blood, either unsorted or a sorted T cell fraction (not recorded which). These receptors came from a female donor with ankylosing spondylitis or in good health (not recorded which). The CDR3 runs from the conserved cysteine through the conserved F or W. The D gene is left open where the match is weak. A row's size may be missing; if present it is once, few, many or a size class.

TRBV20-1	TRBJ1-2	-	-	CSARDPAGSSYGYTF	TGCAGTGCTAGAGATCCCGCGGGGTCAAGCTATGGCTACACCTTC
TRBV20-1	TRBJ1-1	-	many	CSAAGEATEAFF	TGCAGTGCTGCCGGGGAGGCCACTGAAGCTTTCTTT
TRBV29-1	TRBJ1-1	-	-	CSVVPGVNTEAFF	TGCAGCGTTGTACCAGGAGTGAACACTGAAGCTTTCTTT
TRBV7-7	TRBJ2-1	TRBD1	-	CASSSLRGNEQFF	TGTGCTAGCAGCTCCCTCAGGGGGAATGAGCAGTTCTTC
TRBV2	TRBJ1-5	TRBD1	few	CASSTDREFNQPQHF	TGTGCCAGCAGTACCGACAGGGAGTTCAATCAGCCCCAGCATTTT
TRBV5-1	TRBJ2-5	TRBD1	-	CASSASGQLRETQYF	TGCGCCAGCAGCGCATCGGGACAGTTAAGAGAGACCCAGTACTTC
TRBV12-3/TRBV12-4	TRBJ2-1	-	many	CASSPVTGKSSYNEQFF	TGTGCCAGCAGTCCTGTAACCGGAAAAAGCTCCTACAATGAGCAGTTCTTC
TRBV20-1	TRBJ2-7	TRBD1	many	CSARPLLGQALF	TGCAGTGCTAGACCCCTTTTGGGACAGGCCCTCTTC
TRBV10-3	TRBJ1-2	-	few	CAISESRSQGGGSYYGYAF	TGTGCCATCAGTGAGTCAAGGTCCCAGGGAGGAGGATCGTACTATGGCTACGCCTTC
TRBV5-6	TRBJ2-6	-	-	CASSLTMGAGANVLTF	TGTGCCAGCAGCTTGACCATGGGTGCTGGGGCCAACGTCCTGACTTTC
TRBV7-2	TRBJ2-5	TRBD2	-	CASSLGAGGLSTQYF	TGTGCCAGCAGCTTAGGAGCGGGGGGGTTATCGACCCAGTACTTC
TRBV5-1	TRBJ2-5	-	few	CASSPDGVGETQYF	TGCGCCAGCAGCCCTGACGGAGTAGGAGAGACCCAGTACTTC
TRBV20-1	TRBJ2-3	TRBD2	many	CSARQAGARDTQYF	TGCAGTGCTAGGCAAGCGGGAGCCCGAGATACGCAGTATTTT
TRBV25-1	TRBJ2-1	TRBD2	-	CASSTSGGRNEQFF	TGTGCCAGTTCGACTAGCGGGGGGAGAAATGAGCAGTTCTTC
TRBV19	TRBJ2-3	-	-	CASSARTTATGDTQYF	TGTGCCAGTAGTGCCCGGACTACCGCGACGGGGGATACGCAGTATTTT
TRBV12-3/TRBV12-4	TRBJ2-7	TRBD2	many	CASSLASGTSGSKQYF	TGTGCCAGCAGTTTAGCCTCCGGGACTAGCGGGAGCAAGCAGTACTTC
TRBV12-3/TRBV12-4	TRBJ1-5	TRBD1	-	CASSLTGDIQPQHF	TGTGCCAGCAGTTTGACAGGGGATATTCAGCCCCAGCATTTT
TRBV5-1	TRBJ2-5	TRBD2	few	CASSTTGLASETQYF	TGCGCCAGCAGCACCACGGGACTAGCCTCCGAGACCCAGTACTTC
TRBV20-1	TRBJ2-1	TRBD1	-	CSAKGQGAGEQFF	TGCAGTGCTAAAGGACAGGGGGCAGGCGAGCAGTTCTTC
TRBV28	TRBJ2-5	TRBD1	-	CASSRQGARETQYF	TGTGCCAGCAGTCGACAGGGGGCGAGAGAGACCCAGTACTTC
TRBV30	TRBJ2-1	-	-	CAWSVPDLSYNEQFF	TGTGCCTGGAGTGTACCGGACCTCTCCTACAATGAGCAGTTCTTC
TRBV27	TRBJ1-2	TRBD1	-	CASSSPRQGGNYGYTF	TGTGCCAGCAGTTCCCCAAGACAGGGAGGTAACTATGGCTACACCTTC
TRBV18	TRBJ2-1	TRBD2	many	CASSPPTSGVTNEQFF	TGTGCCAGCTCACCGCCTACTAGCGGGGTTACCAATGAGCAGTTCTTC
TRBV7-9	TRBJ2-7	TRBD2	few	CASSSGTSGHEQYF	TGTGCCAGCAGCTCCGGGACTAGCGGGCACGAGCAGTACTTC
TRBV29-1	TRBJ2-7	TRBD2	many	CSVRGLAGGYEQYF	TGCAGCGTTCGAGGACTAGCGGGAGGGTACGAGCAGTACTTC
TRBV5-1	TRBJ2-1	TRBD2	few	CASSSPGLAGGGNNEQFF	TGCGCCAGCAGCTCACCGGGACTAGCGGGGGGAGGGAACAATGAGCAGTTCTTC
TRBV7-9	TRBJ1-2	-	-	CASGQFRDELKGYTF	TGTGCCAGCGGACAGTTCAGGGACGAACTAAAGGGCTACACCTTC
TRBV6-5	TRBJ1-4	TRBD1	-	CASSYSGQSREKLFF	TGTGCCAGCAGTTACTCGGGACAGTCGCGGGAAAAACTGTTTTTT
TRBV29-1	TRBJ1-2	TRBD1	many	CSVASDRLGHNYGYTF	TGCAGCGTTGCCTCGGACAGGCTGGGGCACAACTATGGCTACACCTTC
TRBV7-3	TRBJ2-1	TRBD2	-	CASSPRTSAGFNEQFF	TGTGCCAGCAGCCCTAGGACTAGCGCGGGCTTCAATGAGCAGTTCTTC
TRBV5-1	TRBJ2-1	TRBD2	many	CASSLGGSGAYNEQFF	TGCGCCAGCAGCTTGGGGGGGAGCGGGGCCTACAATGAGCAGTTCTTC
TRBV5-6	TRBJ1-2	-	-	CASSYRNGGYTF	TGTGCCAGCAGTTACCGAAACGGAGGCTACACCTTC
TRBV5-1	TRBJ2-7	-	many	CASSFSGGEQYF	TGCGCCAGCAGCTTCTCGGGCGGTGAGCAGTACTTC
TRBV10-3	TRBJ1-2	-	many	CAIKDEGWHGYTF	TGTGCCATCAAAGATGAGGGGTGGCATGGCTACACCTTC
TRBV30	TRBJ2-7	-	many	CAWSVRYEQYF	TGTGCCTGGAGTGTAAGATACGAGCAGTACTTC
TRBV20-1	TRBJ2-5	-	many	CSARDTLGAQYF	TGCAGTGCGCGGGACACCCTGGGGGCCCAGTACTTC
TRBV10-3	TRBJ2-4	-	few	CAISTSGALAKNIQYF	TGTGCCATCAGTACAAGCGGAGCCTTAGCCAAAAACATTCAGTACTTC
TRBV9	TRBJ1-1	TRBD1	-	CASSVEGQGSTEAFF	TGTGCCAGCAGCGTAGAGGGACAGGGTTCCACTGAAGCTTTCTTT
TRBV12-3/TRBV12-4	TRBJ2-3	TRBD2	few	CASSSGLAGSTDTQYF	TGTGCCAGCAGTTCGGGACTAGCGGGGAGCACAGATACGCAGTATTTT
TRBV20-1	TRBJ2-5	-	many	CSARWRGKETQYF	TGCAGTGCTAGATGGAGGGGGAAAGAGACCCAGTACTTC
TRBV20-1	TRBJ1-2	-	many	CSARATQASRYGYTF	TGCAGTGCTAGAGCCACCCAGGCCAGTCGCTATGGCTACACCTTC
TRBV5-5	TRBJ2-2	-	once	CASSLDLRTGELFF	TGTGCCAGCAGCTTGGACCTACGCACCGGGGAGCTGTTTTTT
TRBV20-1	TRBJ2-5	-	many	CSAVGSQQLQETQYF	TGCAGTGCTGTAGGGTCCCAACAACTCCAAGAGACCCAGTACTTC
TRBV15	TRBJ2-2	TRBD1	-	CVTSRQGSDTGELFF	TGTGTCACCAGCAGACAGGGGTCGGATACCGGGGAGCTGTTTTTT